This T cell receptor (beta chain) was captured by sequencing in a study of identical twins. TCRdb called the 5' RACE reads again in MiXCR, with one record for every CDR3 protein. The table lists fewer than 500,000 distinct CDR3 sequences, 24% of them singletons. CDR1 and CDR2 (germline): SGHRS, YFSETQ. The V end lost 2 bases, the J end lost 1 base, and 9 bases lay between the germline ends. The CDR3 loop spans 14 amino acids. Separately, the same data were catalogued under a study of T cells expressing NK-cell markers.

V gene TRBV5-1 combines with J gene TRBJ1-1; D unclear. The receptor's source is a woman aged 18-29 years in good health. Source material: CD4+ T cells sorted from blood. DNA of the CDR3: TGCGCCAGCAGCTTCGGGCAGACGAACACTGAAGCTTTCTTT. Amino acids: CASSFGQTNTEAFF. The entire variable domain, with the rest obtained from reference TRBV5-1 and TRBJ1-1, is as follows: KAGVTQTPRYLIKTRGQQVTLSCSPISGHRSVSWYQQTPGQGLQFLFEYFSETQRNKGNFPGRFSGRQFSNSRSEMNVSTLELGDSALYLCASSFGQTNTEAFFGQGTRLTVV.